The rows below give T cell receptor beta chains drawn from one sample of a study of technical replicates of blood from four donors. Clones were read by immunoSEQ multiplex PCR, and TCRdb kept only the in-frame ones, dropping some. The sample lists some 71,000 clones; about 96% were seen once. Material for sequencing was T cells isolated from PBMCs. The receptors were sampled from a human donor in good health. The CDR3 runs from the conserved cysteine through the conserved F or W. The D gene is left open where the match is weak. Rows give clone size only sometimes, using once, few, many, or a class for an expanded clone.

V gene,J gene,D gene,clone size,CDR3 protein,CDR3 DNA
TRBV11-2,TRBJ2-7,TRBD1,.,CASSPRTGPLFYEQYF,TGTGCCAGCAGCCCACGGACAGGGCCACTCTTTTACGAGCAGTACTTC
TRBV6-1,TRBJ2-2,TRBD2,.,CASSGGLAGRTYTGELFF,TGTGCCAGCAGTGGGGGACTAGCGGGTCGAACCTACACCGGGGAGCTGTTTTTT
TRBV5-1,TRBJ2-1,.,.,CASTGQDYNEQFF,TGCGCCAGCACAGGACAAGACTACAATGAGCAGTTCTTC
TRBV25-1,TRBJ1-4,.,.,CASSETYATNEKLFF,TGTGCCAGCAGTGAAACATATGCAACTAATGAAAAACTGTTTTTT
TRBV11-3,TRBJ1-2,TRBD1,.,CASTFWDREGSTF,TGTGCCAGCACCTTTTGGGACAGGGAAGGTAGCACCTTC
TRBV5-5,TRBJ1-2,.,.,CASSFRYGYTF,TGTGCCAGCAGCTTTCGGTATGGCTACACCTTC
TRBV9,TRBJ1-1,.,.,CATDRQDSGTEAFF,TGTGCCACCGATAGACAGGACTCAGGGACTGAAGCTTTCTTT
TRBV27,TRBJ1-4,TRBD1,.,CASRGGQGRREKLFF,TGTGCCAGCCGGGGGGGACAGGGGCGGCGAGAAAAACTGTTTTTT
TRBV19,TRBJ1-2,.,.,CASNSYSGLGYTF,TGTGCCAGTAATTCTTACAGCGGTCTTGGCTACACCTTC
TRBV15,TRBJ2-7,.,.,CATSEGSYEQYF,TGTGCCACCAGCGAGGGCTCCTACGAGCAGTACTTC
TRBV29-1,TRBJ2-2,TRBD1,.,CSVERWTGGSGGELFF,TGCAGCGTTGAACGATGGACAGGGGGCTCTGGCGGGGAGCTGTTTTTT
TRBV28,TRBJ2-1,.,.,CASSWDNAGEQFF,TGTGCCAGCAGTTGGGACAATGCAGGTGAGCAGTTCTTC
TRBV28,TRBJ2-7,.,.,CASSLFGLHSSYEQYF,TGTGCCAGCAGTTTATTCGGTCTTCATTCCTCCTACGAGCAGTACTTC
TRBV27,TRBJ2-7,.,.,CASSLSSQLYEQYF,TGTGCCAGCAGTTTATCATCTCAACTCTACGAGCAGTACTTC
TRBV2,TRBJ1-1,.,.,CASSARNMNTEAFF,TGTGCCAGCAGTGCCAGAAACATGAACACTGAAGCTTTCTTT
TRBV5-1,TRBJ2-2,TRBD1,.,CASSGRQGSTGELFF,TGCGCCAGCAGCGGACGACAGGGAAGCACCGGGGAGCTGTTTTTT
TRBV5-8,TRBJ2-1,.,.,CASSFESSYNEQFF,TGTGCCAGCAGCTTCGAGAGCTCCTACAATGAGCAGTTCTTC
TRBV5-1,TRBJ2-1,.,once,CASSLAAGNEQFF,TGCGCCAGCAGCTTGGCCGCCGGGAATGAGCAGTTCTTC
TRBV5-5,TRBJ2-5,TRBD1,.,CASSPWGQGKETQYF,TGTGCCAGCAGCCCCTGGGGACAGGGAAAAGAGACCCAGTACTTC
TRBV28,TRBJ2-7,TRBD1,.,CASSAPGQKYEQYF,TGTGCCAGCAGCGCCCCGGGACAGAAATACGAGCAGTACTTC
TRBV7-8,TRBJ2-7,TRBD2,.,CASSSNRLAGGGRQYF,TGTGCCAGCAGCTCCAATCGTCTAGCGGGAGGGGGAAGGCAGTACTTC
TRBV6-1,TRBJ1-5,.,.,CASSEAKHREIESGNQPQHF,TGTGCCAGCAGTGAAGCAAAGCACCGAGAGATTGAGTCGGGCAATCAGCCCCAGCATTTT
TRBV5-4,TRBJ2-7,TRBD1,.,CASSFGTAYEQYF,TGTGCCAGCAGCTTTGGGACAGCCTACGAGCAGTACTTC
TRBV9,TRBJ2-2,.,once,CASNLATDTGELFF,TGTGCCAGCAATCTCGCCACGGACACCGGGGAGCTGTTTTTT
TRBV6-1,TRBJ1-1,.,.,CASSEQGWTEAFF,TGTGCCAGCAGTGAACAGGGGTGGACTGAAGCTTTCTTT
TRBV5-1,TRBJ2-5,.,.,CASSFGRGQETQYF,TGCGCCAGCAGCTTTGGACGGGGCCAAGAGACCCAGTACTTC
TRBV6-6,TRBJ2-2,.,.,CASLYRGRLFF,TGTGCCAGCCTATATCGGGGAAGGCTGTTTTTT
TRBV6-5,TRBJ2-5,TRBD1,.,CASTRQGQETQYF,TGTGCCAGCACTCGACAGGGCCAAGAGACCCAGTACTTC
TRBV6-1,TRBJ2-1,.,.,CASSEFAGEYNEQFF,TGTGCCAGCAGTGAATTTGCTGGGGAGTACAATGAGCAGTTCTTC
TRBV21-1,TRBJ2-1,.,.,CASSKASWLAENEQFF,TGTGCCAGCAGCAAAGCAAGTTGGCTAGCAGAGAATGAGCAGTTCTTC
TRBV5-1,TRBJ1-4,.,.,CASSEDRGEKLFF,TGCGCCAGCAGCGAAGACAGAGGTGAAAAACTGTTTTTT
TRBV7-3,TRBJ2-3,TRBD1,.,CASSFTGTGLTSTDTQYF,TGTGCCAGCAGCTTTACCGGGACAGGGCTTACTAGCACAGATACGCAGTATTTT
TRBV2,TRBJ2-2,.,.,CASSERTAAGELFF,TGTGCCAGCAGTGAACGGACAGCTGCCGGGGAGCTGTTTTTT
TRBV30,TRBJ2-1,TRBD1,.,CAWKTQGYDEQFF,TGTGCCTGGAAGACACAGGGGTACGATGAGCAGTTCTTC
TRBV10-1,TRBJ2-3,TRBD2,.,CASGDIAGASTDTQYF,TGCGCCAGCGGGGACATAGCGGGAGCAAGCACAGATACGCAGTATTTT
TRBV2,TRBJ2-7,TRBD1,.,CASSRQGFHEQYF,TGTGCCAGCAGCAGACAGGGGTTTCACGAGCAGTACTTC
TRBV6-5,TRBJ2-7,TRBD2,.,CASSSDSGGDLYEQYF,TGTGCCAGCAGTTCAGATAGCGGGGGCGACTTGTACGAGCAGTACTTC
TRBV10-1,TRBJ2-7,TRBD1,once,CASSEFTSGTGADEQYF,TGCGCCAGCAGTGAGTTCACCTCCGGGACAGGGGCTGACGAGCAGTACTTC
TRBV5-4,TRBJ2-5,TRBD2,.,CASSRRLAGQETQYF,TGTGCCAGCAGCCGGCGACTAGCGGGACAAGAGACCCAGTACTTC
TRBV5-6,TRBJ1-6,.,.,CASSSNRHPGGVGSPLHF,TGTGCCAGCAGCTCGAACCGACATCCGGGGGGCGTAGGTTCACCCCTCCACTTT
TRBV6-5,TRBJ1-1,.,.,CASSPGRAEAFF,TGTGCCAGCAGTCCCGGCCGGGCTGAAGCTTTCTTT
TRBV5-1,TRBJ2-7,TRBD1,.,CASSYGTGDYEQYF,TGCGCCAGCAGCTATGGGACAGGGGACTACGAGCAGTACTTC
TRBV4-1,TRBJ2-1,TRBD1,.,CASSHDRAAYNEQFF,TGCGCCAGCAGCCACGACAGGGCCGCCTACAATGAGCAGTTCTTC
TRBV5-1,TRBJ1-1,TRBD1,.,CASSTHRGMNTEAFF,TGCGCCAGCAGCACACACAGGGGGATGAACACTGAAGCTTTCTTT
TRBV29-1,TRBJ2-3,TRBD2,.,CSAGRGRADTQYF,TGCAGCGCCGGACGGGGGAGGGCTGATACGCAGTATTTT
TRBV5-1,TRBJ2-1,.,.,CASSPGGPNEQFF,TGCGCCAGCAGCCCCGGGGGGCCCAATGAGCAGTTCTTC
TRBV7-8,TRBJ2-7,.,.,CASSLAVEYANYEQYF,TGTGCCAGCAGCTTAGCGGTGGAGTACGCCAACTACGAGCAGTACTTC
TRBV11-2,TRBJ2-7,TRBD2,.,CASSPGGLAGGPRYEQYF,TGTGCCAGCAGCCCCGGGGGCCTAGCGGGAGGACCGCGCTACGAGCAGTACTTC
TRBV30,TRBJ1-2,TRBD1,.,CAWSVLGTGGFGGYTF,TGTGCCTGGAGTGTACTCGGGACAGGGGGCTTCGGTGGCTACACCTTC
TRBV10-3,TRBJ2-7,TRBD1,.,CAISETGGLYEQYF,TGTGCCATCAGTGAGACAGGGGGCCTCTACGAGCAGTACTTC
TRBV21-1,TRBJ1-5,.,.,CASAMRYSNQPQHF,TGTGCCAGCGCAATGAGGTATAGCAATCAGCCCCAGCATTTT
TRBV13,TRBJ2-5,.,.,CASSLIPGKQETQYF,TGTGCCAGCAGCTTAATCCCCGGGAAACAAGAGACCCAGTACTTC
TRBV5-1,TRBJ1-5,.,.,CASSFEGADNQPQHF,TGCGCCAGCAGCTTTGAAGGGGCAGATAATCAGCCCCAGCATTTT
TRBV10-1,TRBJ2-1,.,once,CASSETRERNEQFF,TGCGCCAGCAGTGAGACCCGGGAGCGGAATGAGCAGTTCTTC
TRBV6-1,TRBJ2-7,.,few,CASIPRGSYEQYF,TGTGCCAGCATCCCCCGGGGCTCCTACGAGCAGTACTTC
TRBV5-1,TRBJ2-7,TRBD1,.,CASSWTGSYEQYF,TGCGCCAGCAGCTGGACAGGGTCCTACGAGCAGTACTTC
TRBV6-5,TRBJ1-1,.,.,CASSYDNMNTEAFF,TGTGCCAGCAGTTACGACAACATGAACACTGAAGCTTTCTTT
TRBV27,TRBJ2-1,TRBD2,.,CASIGRPYNEQFF,TGTGCCAGTATCGGGAGGCCCTACAATGAGCAGTTCTTC
TRBV13,TRBJ1-2,.,.,CASSLGRQANYGYTF,TGTGCCAGCAGCTTAGGCCGTCAGGCAAACTATGGCTACACCTTC